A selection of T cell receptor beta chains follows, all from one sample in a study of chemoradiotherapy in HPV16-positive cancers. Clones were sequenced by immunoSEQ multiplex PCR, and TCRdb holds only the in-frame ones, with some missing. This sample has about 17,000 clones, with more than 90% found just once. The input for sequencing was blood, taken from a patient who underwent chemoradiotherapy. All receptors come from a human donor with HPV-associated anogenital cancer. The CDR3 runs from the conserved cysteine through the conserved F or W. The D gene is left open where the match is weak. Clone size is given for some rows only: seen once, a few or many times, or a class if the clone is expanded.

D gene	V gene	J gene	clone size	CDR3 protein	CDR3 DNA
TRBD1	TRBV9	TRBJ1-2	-	CASSADDGTGGSYGYTF	TGTGCCAGCAGCGCAGACGATGGGACAGGGGGCTCCTATGGCTACACCTTC
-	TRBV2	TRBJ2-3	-	CASSEQGSLSDTQYF	TGTGCCAGCAGTGAACAGGGTTCCCTTTCAGATACGCAGTATTTT
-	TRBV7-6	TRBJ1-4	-	CASSLAGSEKLFF	TGTGCCAGCAGCTTAGCAGGGAGCGAAAAACTGTTTTTT
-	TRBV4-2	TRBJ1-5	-	CASSQEATVINQPQHF	TGTGCCAGCAGCCAAGAGGCGACAGTGATCAATCAGCCCCAGCATTTT
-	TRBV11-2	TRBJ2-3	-	CASSPPSVGASDTQYF	TGTGCCAGCAGCCCACCTAGCGTGGGGGCCTCAGATACGCAGTATTTT
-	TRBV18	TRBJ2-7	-	CASSPKPGETGEQYF	TGTGCCAGCTCACCGAAACCAGGGGAGACAGGTGAGCAGTACTTC
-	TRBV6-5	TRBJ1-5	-	CASSYSQGSNQPQHF	TGTGCCAGCAGTTACTCCCAGGGTAGCAATCAGCCCCAGCATTTT
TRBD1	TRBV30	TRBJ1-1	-	CAWSLDRVQNNPEAFF	TGTGCCTGGAGTTTGGACAGGGTGCAGAACAACCCTGAAGCTTTCTTT
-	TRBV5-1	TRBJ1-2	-	CASSEAISGYGYTF	TGCGCCAGCAGTGAGGCTATAAGCGGGTATGGCTACACCTTC
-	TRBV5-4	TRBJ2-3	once	CASSWDLFGDTQYF	TGTGCCAGCAGCTGGGACCTTTTTGGGGATACGCAGTATTTT
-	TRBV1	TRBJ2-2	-	CTSSQVSGGPFGAGELFF	TGCACCAGCAGCCAAGTCTCCGGGGGCCCCTTTGGGGCCGGGGAGCTGTTTTTT
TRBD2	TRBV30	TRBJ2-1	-	CAWSVGSGGLNEQFF	TGTGCCTGGAGTGTAGGTAGCGGGGGACTTAATGAGCAGTTCTTC
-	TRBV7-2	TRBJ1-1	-	CASSLVGPGVKNTEAFF	TGTGCCAGCAGCTTAGTAGGGCCAGGGGTGAAGAACACTGAAGCTTTCTTT
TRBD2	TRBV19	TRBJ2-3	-	CASSTLSGGITDTQYF	TGTGCCAGTAGTACCCTTAGCGGGGGGATCACAGATACGCAGTATTTT
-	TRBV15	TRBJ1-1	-	CATSRGADQNTEAFF	TGTGCCACCAGCAGAGGAGCGGACCAGAACACTGAAGCTTTCTTT
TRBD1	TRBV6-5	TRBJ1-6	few	CASSYFGQGNSPLHF	TGTGCCAGCAGTTACTTTGGACAGGGGAATTCACCCCTCCACTTT
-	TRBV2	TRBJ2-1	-	CASIRDGLRLFF	TGTGCCAGCATCAGGGACGGTCTGCGGCTGTTCTTC
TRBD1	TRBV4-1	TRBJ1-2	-	CASSHKTGAGYTF	TGCGCCAGCAGTCACAAAACAGGGGCTGGCTACACCTTC
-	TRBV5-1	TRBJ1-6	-	CASSLVGAGSSPLHF	TGCGCCAGCAGCTTGGTTGGGGCAGGGTCATCACCCCTCCACTTT
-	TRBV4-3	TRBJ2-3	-	CASSQDLKDPHYTQYF	TGCGCCAGCAGCCAAGATTTAAAGGACCCTCATTATACGCAGTATTTT
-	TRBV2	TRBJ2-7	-	CASSDGQVYEQYF	TGTGCCAGCAGTGATGGGCAGGTTTACGAGCAGTACTTC
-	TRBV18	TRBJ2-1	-	CASSPLISSGTGDNEQFF	TGTGCCAGCTCACCACTGATTTCTTCCGGGACCGGTGACAATGAGCAGTTCTTC
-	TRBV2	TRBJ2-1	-	CANKRDGPHNEQFF	TGTGCCAACAAAAGGGATGGCCCACACAATGAGCAGTTCTTC
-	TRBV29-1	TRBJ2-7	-	CSVTETSYEQYF	TGCAGCGTTACAGAAACCTCCTACGAGCAGTACTTC
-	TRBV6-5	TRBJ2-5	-	CASSYSRETQYF	TGTGCCAGCAGTTACTCGAGAGAGACCCAGTACTTC
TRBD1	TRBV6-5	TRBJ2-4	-	CASSYSGTGDIQYF	TGTGCCAGCAGTTACTCCGGGACAGGGGACATTCAGTACTTC
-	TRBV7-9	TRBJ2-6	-	CASSFKSGGHPSGANVLTF	TGTGCCAGCAGCTTTAAGAGTGGGGGGCATCCCTCTGGGGCCAACGTCCTGACTTTC
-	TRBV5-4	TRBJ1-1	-	CASGFPGREAFF	TGTGCCAGCGGTTTTCCCGGGCGCGAAGCTTTCTTT
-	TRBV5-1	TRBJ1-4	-	CASSVGQSATNEKLFF	TGCGCCAGCAGCGTGGGCCAGAGTGCAACTAATGAAAAACTGTTTTTT
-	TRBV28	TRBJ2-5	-	CASSLVGGVEETQYF	TGTGCCAGCAGTTTAGTTGGGGGAGTTGAAGAGACCCAGTACTTC
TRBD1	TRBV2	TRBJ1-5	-	CAVQGKDVNQPQHF	TGTGCCGTACAGGGGAAGGATGTTAATCAGCCCCAGCATTTT
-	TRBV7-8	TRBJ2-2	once	CASSSHTGELFF	TGTGCCAGCAGCTCCCACACCGGGGAGCTGTTTTTT
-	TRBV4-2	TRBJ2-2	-	CATNRVTGELFF	TGTGCCACAAATCGGGTCACCGGGGAGCTGTTTTTT
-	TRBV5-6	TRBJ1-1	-	CASSLWGGNTEAFF	TGTGCCAGCAGCTTGTGGGGAGGGAACACTGAAGCTTTCTTT
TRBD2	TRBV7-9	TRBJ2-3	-	CASSLPELAGSTDTQYF	TGTGCCAGCAGCTTACCGGAACTAGCGGGGTCCACAGATACGCAGTATTTT
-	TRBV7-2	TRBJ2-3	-	CASSFGLASTDTQYF	TGTGCCAGCAGCTTTGGACTGGCAAGCACAGATACGCAGTATTTT
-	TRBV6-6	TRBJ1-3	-	CASRPMTDGSGNTIYF	TGTGCCAGCAGGCCCATGACCGACGGCTCTGGAAACACCATATATTTT
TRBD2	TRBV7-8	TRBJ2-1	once	CASSSIGRGFLSYNEQFF	TGTGCCAGTTCTTCGATTGGGCGGGGGTTTCTTTCCTACAATGAGCAGTTCTTC
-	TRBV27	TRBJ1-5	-	CASSLGYSNQPQHF	TGTGCCAGCAGTTTAGGCTATAGCAATCAGCCCCAGCATTTT
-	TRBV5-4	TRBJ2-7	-	CASSSGLGGGPPYEQYF	TGTGCCAGCAGCTCGGGACTGGGCGGGGGCCCCCCCTACGAGCAGTACTTC
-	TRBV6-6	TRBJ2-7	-	CASKDSDYEQYF	TGTGCCAGCAAGGACAGTGACTACGAGCAGTACTTC
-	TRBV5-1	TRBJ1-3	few	CASSPMSASLSGNTIYF	TGCGCCAGCAGCCCCATGTCAGCCTCCCTCTCTGGAAACACCATATATTTT
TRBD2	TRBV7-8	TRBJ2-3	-	CASSLGTSGTDTQYF	TGTGCCAGCAGCTTAGGGACTAGCGGCACAGATACGCAGTATTTT
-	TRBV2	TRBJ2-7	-	CASSRYRDPSYEQYF	TGTGCCAGCAGCCGGTACAGGGACCCTTCCTACGAGCAGTACTTC
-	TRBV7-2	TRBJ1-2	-	CASSSFGTGYYGYTF	TGTGCCAGCAGCTCCTTCGGCACAGGTTACTATGGCTACACCTTC
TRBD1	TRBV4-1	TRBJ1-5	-	CASSGGQGSNQPQHF	TGCGCCAGCAGCGGAGGACAGGGTAGCAATCAGCCCCAGCATTTT
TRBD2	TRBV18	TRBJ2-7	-	CASSPPTTSGGNSYEQYF	TGTGCCAGCTCACCACCGACCACTAGCGGGGGGAACTCCTACGAGCAGTACTTC
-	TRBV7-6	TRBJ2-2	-	CASSLDTTGELFF	TGTGCCAGCAGCCTCGACACCACCGGGGAGCTGTTTTTT
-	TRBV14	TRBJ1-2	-	CASSQTDYGYTF	TGTGCCAGCAGCCAGACAGATTATGGCTACACCTTC
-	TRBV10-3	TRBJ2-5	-	CAISDARLEQETQYF	TGTGCCATCAGCGACGCAAGGTTGGAACAAGAGACCCAGTACTTC
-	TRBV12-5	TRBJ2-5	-	CASGSRGAQETQYF	TGTGCTAGTGGTTCACGGGGGGCCCAAGAGACCCAGTACTTC
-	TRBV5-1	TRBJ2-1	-	CASSLEAVSYNEQFF	TGCGCCAGCAGCTTGGAGGCAGTTTCCTACAATGAGCAGTTCTTC
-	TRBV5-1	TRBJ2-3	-	CASSLEGTDPFDTQYF	TGCGCCAGCAGCTTGGAGGGCACAGACCCCTTCGATACGCAGTATTTT
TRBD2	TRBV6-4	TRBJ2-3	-	CASSLSGGVSDTQYF	TGTGCCAGCAGCCTTAGCGGGGGGGTCTCAGATACGCAGTATTTT
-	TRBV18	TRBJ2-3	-	CASSPDQTVADTQYF	TGTGCCAGCTCACCTGACCAGACTGTCGCAGATACGCAGTATTTT
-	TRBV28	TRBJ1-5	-	CASRTQGWPQHF	TGTGCCAGCAGAACACAGGGATGGCCCCAGCATTTT
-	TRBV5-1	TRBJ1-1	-	CASSLSQGTEAFF	TGCGCCAGCAGCTTGTCGCAGGGCACTGAAGCTTTCTTT
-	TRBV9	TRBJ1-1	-	CASTRGQTDTEAFF	TGTGCCAGCACTAGAGGACAGACGGACACTGAAGCTTTCTTT
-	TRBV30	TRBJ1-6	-	CAWSVFKTEGSPLHF	TGTGCCTGGAGTGTGTTTAAGACAGAGGGGTCACCCCTCCACTTT